What follows are 19 T cell receptor beta chains derived from one specimen sequenced in a study of graft-versus-host responses after intestinal transplantation. Sequenced by immunoSEQ multiplex PCR; TCRdb stores in-frame clones only, minus some. The sample carries fewer than 20,000 clones, roughly three quarters recorded once. Researchers processed graft tissue to release intraepithelial and lamina propria lymphocytes. The specimen was ileum tissue, collected approximately 420 days after intestinal transplant. These receptors were obtained from a human patient who received an intestinal transplant, so some T cells may come from the graft donor.

The genes are TRBV13 and TRBJ1-4; 8 bases are a match to TRBD1. Germline CDR1 is PRHDT and CDR2 is FYEKMQ (reference sequence). Trimming at V came to 0 bases and at J to 5 bases, leaving 5 bases not matched to a gene. The CDR3 is 16 residues long. The DNA for the CDR3 is TGTGCCAGCAGCTTAGGCCAGGGGGCGCTCAATGAAAAACTGTTTTTT. Its protein product is CASSLGQGALNEKLFF.

V and J are TRBV27 and TRBJ1-1; perhaps TRBD1 as D (5 bases). CDR3 size: 14 residues. Trimming removed 3 bases from V and 1 base from J, with 9 bases in between. CDR1 and CDR2 (germline): MNHEY, SMNVEV (reference sequence). The DNA for the CDR3 is TGTGCCAGCAGTTTTAACGGGGGGAACACTGAAGCTTTCTTT. Protein sequence: CASSFNGGNTEAFF.

A few counts support this clone. The rearrangement uses TRBV10-3 and TRBJ2-7, with 8 bases that match TRBD2. CDR1 and CDR2 from the germline V gene are ENHRY and SYGVKD. The V segment lost 7 bases and the J segment 4 bases; nucleotides outside the gene matches: 9. This CDR3 contains 14 residues. CDR3 loop: CAIISGARLYEQYF. The CDR3 coding sequence is TGTGCCATCATTAGCGGGGCCCGTCTTTACGAGCAGTACTTC.

This chain joins TRBV10-3 and TRBJ2-1, with unresolved D. This CDR3 region has 15 residues. Germline CDR1 and CDR2: ENHRY and SYGVKD. V lost 2 bases and J 0 bases, leaving 8 bases between the germline ends. CDR3 loop: CAISELGSSYNEQFF. The CDR3 nucleotides are TGTGCCATCAGTGAGCTAGGAAGCTCCTACAATGAGCAGTTCTTC.

The chain recombines TRBV6-6 with TRBJ2-5; D perhaps matches TRBD2 (6 bases). The last part of the DNA fits TRBJ2-7 better; the J call may be wrong. The CDR3 loop spans 16 amino acids. Germline lookup yields CDR1 MNHNY and CDR2 SVGAGI (reference sequence). The CDR3 loop reads CASIRRLDGGTYEQYF. The CDR3 coding sequence is TGTGCCAGCATCCGACGACTAGATGGGGGAACCTACGAGCAGTACTTC.

This clone was recorded only once. V and J are TRBV18 and TRBJ2-5, with 7 bases lining up with TRBD1. The J call may be wrong; the DNA end is better matched by TRBJ2-7. CDR1 and CDR2 (germline): KGHSH, LQKENI. There are 14 residues in the CDR3. For the CDR3, the DNA is TGTGCCAGCTCACCCTCGACAGGGACCTACGAGCAGTACTTC. Its protein is CASSPSTGTYEQYF.

This clone was counted once. The chain carries TRBV6-6 and TRBJ2-7; D possibly corresponds to TRBD2 (6 bases). With 3 bases removed from V and 2 bases from J, the gap between germline ends came to 14 bases. The CDR3 consists of 15 residues. Germline V lookup: CDR1 MNHNY, CDR2 SVGAGI (reference sequence). The CDR3, as DNA: TGTGCCAGCAGTTATCCTAGCTCGGGGGCCTACGAGCAGTACTTC. Translation: CASSYPSSGAYEQYF.

The chain carries TRBV6-6 and TRBJ2-2; no clear D. The germline CDR1 and CDR2 sequences are MNHNY and SVGAGI (reference sequence). Between the trimmed V and J ends, which lost 2 bases and 3 bases, there was a span of 13 bases. The CDR3 extends over 16 amino acids. This chain's CDR3 is CASSYDLRSDTGELFF. The CDR3 DNA reads as TGTGCCAGCAGTTACGATCTACGGTCCGACACCGGGGAGCTGTTTTTT.

The chain recombines TRBV11-2 with TRBJ2-1; no firm D call. This CDR3 comprises 12 residues. Trimming pared 5 bases from V and 0 bases from J, leaving 2 bases between. Germline CDR1 SGHAT, CDR2 FQNNGV. The CDR3 loop reads CASSPSYNEQFF. The CDR3 bases are TGTGCCAGCAGCCCCTCCTACAATGAGCAGTTCTTC.

The table lists this clone with a count of one. The chain carries TRBV7-8 and TRBJ2-1, with TRBD2 as a possible D gene (6 bases). The CDR3 covers 11 residues. Between the trimmed V and J ends, which lost 2 bases and 13 bases, there was a span of 9 bases. Germline V gene data show CDR1 as SGHVS and CDR2 as FQNEAQ. The CDR3 region is CASSLQGGQFF. The CDR3 DNA follows: TGTGCCAGCAGCTTACAGGGAGGCCAGTTCTTC.

This chain connects TRBV27 to TRBJ2-3; D gene unclear. This CDR3 has 9 amino acids. Germline V gene sequence: CDR1 MNHEY, CDR2 SMNVEV (reference sequence). The V and J ends lost 7 bases and 14 bases respectively, with 10 bases between them. As DNA, the CDR3 is TGTGCCAGCAATCTCGTTGGGTATTTT. Its protein product is CASNLVGYF.

The chain couples TRBV6-6 to TRBJ1-1; possibly TRBD1 for D (5 bases). The CDR3 is 13 amino acids. Germline loops: CDR1 MNHNY, CDR2 SVGAGI (reference sequence). V dropped 10 bases and J dropped 6 bases, with 18 bases sitting between them. The CDR3 bases are TGTGCCACCCTATGGGGGGTGGGGGCTGAAGCTTTCTTT. Residues: CATLWGVGAEAFF.

This clone was recorded a few times. J is TRBJ1-6 and V is TRBV7-3; D remains ambiguous. The CDR3 is made up of 14 amino acids. Trimming pared 5 bases from V and 0 bases from J, leaving 5 bases between. Germline V CDR1 and CDR2: SGHTA, FQGTGA. For the CDR3, the DNA is TGTGCCAGCAGCCCAGGCTCCTATAATTCACCCCTCCACTTT. Translation: CASSPGSYNSPLHF.

Worth noting for this clone: The junction does not match germline at one end; this may be a read error. The V and J genes are TRBV4-1 and TRBJ1-2; D is unclear. The CDR3 runs to 15 residues. Germline values: CDR1 MGHRA, CDR2 YSYEKL. The CDR3 sequence is CTSSPPLGSNYGYTF. The CDR3 nucleotides are TGCACCAGCAGCCCTCCCTTGGGGTCTAACTATGGCTACACCTTC.

The rearrangement links TRBV11-2 to TRBJ2-7, with 9 bases lining up with TRBD2. The CDR3 loop spans 17 amino acids. Germline CDR1 is SGHAT and CDR2 is FQNNGV. The V segment lost 5 bases and the J segment 1 base; nucleotides outside the gene matches: 12. The CDR3 here is CASSGRGLAGFSYEQYF. The DNA of the CDR3 is TGTGCCAGCAGCGGCCGGGGGCTAGCGGGGTTTTCCTACGAGCAGTACTTC.

The gene calls are TRBV29-1 and TRBJ1-6; D gene uncertain. This CDR3 is built from 8 residues. From germline, CDR1 is SQVTM and CDR2 ANQGSEA. CDR3 DNA sequence: TGCCATAATTCACCCCTCCACTTT. Protein product: CHNSPLHF.

V is TRBV6-4 and J is TRBJ1-2; D may be TRBD1 (6 bases). Trimming took 0 bases from V and 7 from J, leaving 15 bases between them. Per the germline V gene, CDR1 is MRHNA and CDR2 is SNTAGT. The CDR3 covers 15 residues. The CDR3 nucleotides are TGTGCCAGCAGTGACTCGAATAGGGGGGGCGGTGGCTACACCTTC. Translated, it gives CASSDSNRGGGGYTF.

This chain uses TRBV6-6 with TRBJ2-7; possibly TRBD2 for D (5 bases). Trimming took 6 bases from V and 2 from J, leaving 14 bases between them. CDR1 and CDR2 from the germline V gene are MNHNY and SVGAGI (reference sequence). The CDR3 is 14 amino acids. CDR3 nucleotides: TGTGCCAGCAGACTTAAGCGGTTAACCTACGAGCAGTACTTC. This codes for CASRLKRLTYEQYF.

V and J are TRBV25-1 and TRBJ2-7, with a weak D call TRBD2 (6 bases). The CDR3 totals 13 residues. The V end was cut by 8 bases, the J end by 5 bases, with 16 bases between. CDR1 is MGHDK and CDR2 is SYGVNS in the germline V gene. The CDR3 nucleotides are TGTGCCAGCTCCTCCGGGGGTAACGACGAGCAGTACTTC. This codes for CASSSGGNDEQYF.